The 20 T cell receptor beta chains listed next were all sequenced from one sample in a study of T cell responses to AZD1222 COVID-19 vaccine. Profiled with immunoSEQ multiplex PCR; TCRdb holds only in-frame clones, not every one. The data contain around 100,000 clones, roughly 90% of them seen just once; the ten biggest clones take up about 1.2%. Material: peripheral blood, obtained on day 0 of AZD1222 vaccination. The receptors come from an adult in good health.

V usage is TRBV7-9 and J usage is TRBJ2-3; D unresolved. Germline CDR1 reads SEHNR; CDR2 reads FQNEAQ (reference sequence). V lost 8 bases to trimming and J lost 3 bases, with 18 bases between them. The CDR3 loop spans 15 amino acids. The DNA for the CDR3 is TGTGCCAGCTCCCGGCGGACCCTCGGAACAGATACGCAGTATTTT. Translated: CASSRRTLGTDTQYF.

V usage is TRBV7-2 and J usage is TRBJ2-1, with TRBD1 matching over 9 bases. Germline V gives CDR1 SGHTA, CDR2 FQGNSA. V lost 2 bases, J lost 10 bases, and 12 bases stayed unmatched. The CDR3 is 16 amino acids. The CDR3 nucleotides read TGTGCCAGCAGCTTAAGGACCTCCACAGGGGGCGAGGAGCAGTTCTTC. Its translation is CASSLRTSTGGEEQFF. Based on the CDR3 plus reference TRBV7-2 and TRBJ2-1, the full variable domain is GAGVSQSPSNKVTEKGKDVELRCDPISGHTALYWYRQSLGQGLEFLIYFQGNSAPDKSGLPSDRFSAERTGGSVSTLTIQRTQQEDSAVYLCASSLRTSTGGEEQFFGPGTRLTVL.

This rearrangement joins TRBV9 to TRBJ2-7; unclear D gene. CDR3 size: 13 residues. The germline V and J ends were trimmed by 2 bases and 6 bases, with 12 bases remaining between them. CDR1 and CDR2 (germline): SGDLS, YYNGEE. CDR3 region: CASSVLELGEQYF. The CDR3 nucleotides are TGTGCCAGCAGCGTGCTGGAACTTGGCGAGCAGTACTTC.

The rearrangement uses TRBV4-3 and TRBJ1-6, with a tentative D call TRBD1 (6 bases). Trimming removed 1 base from V and 7 bases from J, with 14 bases in between. Per the germline V gene, CDR1 is LGHNA and CDR2 is YSLEER. The CDR3 loop spans 16 amino acids. The CDR3 loop reads CASSQVLGQRNSPLHF. The DNA of the CDR3 is TGCGCCAGCAGCCAAGTACTTGGACAGCGGAATTCACCCCTCCACTTT.

CDR3 nucleotide sequence: TGTGCCAGCAGTACACTTGGGATGTTGGGCACTGAAGCTTTCTTT. It encodes CASSTLGMLGTEAFF. V gene TRBV6-5 combines with J gene TRBJ1-1; D is ambiguous. The ends were cut back, 5 bases at V and 4 bases at J, with 17 bases in the middle. There are 15 residues in the CDR3. Germline values: CDR1 MNHEY, CDR2 SVGAGI.

This clone was seen only once. The CDR3 spells CASRPSGRVYGDEQFF. The DNA for the CDR3 is TGTGCCAGCAGACCGTCGGGGAGGGTGTATGGGGATGAGCAGTTCTTC. The V call is TRBV11-2, the J call TRBJ2-1; 7 bases are a match to TRBD2. The J segment lost 8 bases and the V segment lost 6 bases, leaving 16 bases of the junction unmatched. This CDR3 is built from 16 residues. Germline loops: CDR1 SGHAT, CDR2 FQNNGV.

The rearrangement uses TRBV5-5 and TRBJ2-4, with D hard to call. Trimming removed 0 bases at V and 1 base at J, with 5 bases between. This CDR3 is built from 14 residues. Germline V gene data show CDR1 as SGHKS and CDR2 as YYEKEE (reference sequence). CDR3 DNA sequence: TGTGCCAGCAGCTTGGCGGAGGCCAAAAACATTCAGTACTTC. It specifies CASSLAEAKNIQYF. The variable domain in full, with the rest retrieved from reference TRBV5-5 and TRBJ2-4, is DAGVTQSPTHLIKTRGQQVTLRCSPISGHKSVSWYQQVLGQGPQFIFQYYEKEERGRGNFPDRFSARQFPNYSSELNVNALLLGDSALYLCASSLAEAKNIQYFGAGTRLSVL.

For this clone: This specimen includes other DNA sequences encoding the same CDR3. The chain has TRBV18 and TRBJ1-1, with 7 positions matching TRBD1. The CDR3 consists of 14 residues. Trimming at V came to 6 bases and at J to 0 bases, leaving 4 bases not matched to a gene. Germline V gene lookup returns CDR1 KGHSH and CDR2 LQKENI. CDR3 DNA: TGTGCCAGCTCCCCGGGACAGCTGAACACTGAAGCTTTCTTT. Protein: CASSPGQLNTEAFF.

V is TRBV4-2 and J is TRBJ1-2; 9 bases map to TRBD1. Trimming removed 3 bases from V and 9 bases from J; junction bases left unmatched: 5. Germline CDR1 is LGHNA and CDR2 is YNFKEQ. The CDR3 is 13 amino acids. The CDR3, as DNA: TGTGCCAGCAGCCAGACAGGGGGACGCAGCTACACCTTC. Amino acid sequence: CASSQTGGRSYTF.

V is TRBV7-2 and J is TRBJ1-2; D perhaps matches TRBD1 (6 bases). Per germline, CDR1 SGHTA and CDR2 FQGNSA. V was shortened by 4 bases and J by 4 bases, with 25 bases between the two germline ends. The CDR3 contains 18 residues. CDR3 bases: TGTGCCAGCAGCTCTAATGAGGGGACAATCGCTGTTCCCTATGGCTACACCTTC. Encoded protein: CASSSNEGTIAVPYGYTF.

In its sample, this clone was seen once. The V gene is TRBV12-3 or TRBV12-4, the J gene TRBJ1-2; 10 bases agree with TRBD1. The V gene end was trimmed by 6 bases and the J gene end by 5 bases; junction bases not matched to a gene: 3. This CDR3 spans 13 amino acids. The CDR3 is CASRRQGAYGYTF. Written as DNA, the CDR3 is TGTGCCAGCAGAAGACAGGGGGCGTATGGCTACACCTTC.

V usage is TRBV14 and J usage is TRBJ1-1; D is uncertain. The CDR3 totals 11 residues. Germline V gives CDR1 SGHDN, CDR2 FVKESK. Between the trimmed V and J ends, which lost 5 bases and 6 bases, there was a span of 7 bases. CDR3 nucleotide sequence: TGTGCCAGCAGCAACCGCGCTGAAGCTTTCTTT. The encoded protein is CASSNRAEAFF.

In the case of this clone: One junction end disagrees with the germline gene, perhaps due to a read error. The chain uses TRBV14 and TRBJ2-1; possible D gene TRBD1, 6 bases. The CDR3 consists of 13 residues. Germline V CDR1 and CDR2: SGHDN, FVKESK. CDR3 bases: TGTGCCAGCAGCCAAGACGGACAGCTCGCGGAGATCTTC. The encoded protein is CASSQDGQLAEIF.

About this clone itself: A junction boundary mismatches the germline segment, possibly from a read error. V gene TRBV6-1 combines with J gene TRBJ2-3; D ambiguous. CDR1 and CDR2 from the germline V gene are MNHNS and SASEGT. This CDR3 contains 14 residues. The CDR3 spells CASREAGFKNTQYF. The DNA for the CDR3 is TGTGCCAGCAGGGAAGCCGGGTTTAAGAATACGCAGTATTTT.

This chain connects TRBV12-3 or TRBV12-4 to TRBJ1-1; D not resolved. CDR3 length: 12 amino acids. V was pared by 3 bases and J by 3 bases, with 5 bases between. CDR3 DNA: TGTGCCAGCAGTTTGGGATACACTGAAGCTTTCTTT. It is translated as CASSLGYTEAFF.

This chain uses TRBV7-2 with TRBJ1-1; no clear D gene. Germline loops: CDR1 SGHTA, CDR2 FQGNSA. Trimming removed 1 base at V and 1 base at J, with 7 bases between. The CDR3 has 14 amino acids. The CDR3 is CASSLGWRNTEAFF. The CDR3 DNA sequence: TGTGCCAGCAGCTTAGGCTGGAGGAACACTGAAGCTTTCTTT.

This CDR3 is CRPTLNTEAFF. CDR3 coding DNA: TGCAGACCCACACTGAACACTGAAGCTTTCTTT. The chain combines TRBV20-1 with TRBJ1-1; no firm D call. This CDR3 contains 11 residues. Per the germline V gene, CDR1 is DFQATT and CDR2 is SNEGSKA (reference sequence).

The chain couples TRBV27 to TRBJ1-5; 10 positions agree with TRBD1. V lost 0 bases, J lost 5 bases, and 4 bases stayed unmatched. CDR1 MNHEY and CDR2 SMNVEV come from the germline V gene (reference sequence). The CDR3 consists of 16 residues. The CDR3 reads CASSLSWTGGDQPQHF. CDR3 sequence (DNA): TGTGCCAGCAGTTTATCCTGGACAGGGGGGGATCAGCCCCAGCATTTT.

The chain uses TRBV4-2 and TRBJ1-2, with 8 bases that match TRBD1. The CDR3 covers 16 residues. V gave up 3 bases and J gave up 7 bases; unmatched junction bases: 13. Germline loops: CDR1 LGHNA, CDR2 YNFKEQ. The CDR3 sequence: CASSQRTGRAVAGYTF. The CDR3 region has the DNA TGTGCCAGCAGCCAGCGGACAGGGAGGGCAGTGGCTGGCTACACCTTC.

This chain joins TRBV5-6 and TRBJ1-5; D is uncertain. The V gene's germline CDR1 is SGHDT and CDR2 YYEEEE. CDR3 length equals 13 residues. V lost 4 bases and J lost 7, with 12 bases in between. The chain's CDR3 is CASSPGRDQPQHF. As DNA, the CDR3 is TGTGCCAGCAGCCCCGGCCGCGACCAGCCCCAGCATTTT.